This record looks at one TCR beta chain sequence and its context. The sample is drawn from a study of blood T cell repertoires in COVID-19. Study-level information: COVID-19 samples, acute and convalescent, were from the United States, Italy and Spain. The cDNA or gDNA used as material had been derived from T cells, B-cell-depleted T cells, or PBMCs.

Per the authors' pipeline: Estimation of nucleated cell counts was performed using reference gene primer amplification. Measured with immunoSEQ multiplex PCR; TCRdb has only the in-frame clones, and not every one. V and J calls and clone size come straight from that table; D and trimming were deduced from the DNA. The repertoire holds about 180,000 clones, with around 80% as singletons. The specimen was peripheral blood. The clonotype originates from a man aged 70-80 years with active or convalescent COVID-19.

The CDR3 is CASSQGEANEKLFF. The CDR3 DNA reads TGCGCCAGCAGCCAGGGGGAGGCTAATGAAAAACTGTTTTTT. The rearrangement links TRBV4-3 to TRBJ1-4, with D perhaps matching TRBD1 (5 bases). This CDR3 spans 14 amino acids. Germline V gene lookup returns CDR1 LGHNA and CDR2 YSLEER. Trimming pared 3 bases from V and 3 bases from J, leaving 8 bases between.